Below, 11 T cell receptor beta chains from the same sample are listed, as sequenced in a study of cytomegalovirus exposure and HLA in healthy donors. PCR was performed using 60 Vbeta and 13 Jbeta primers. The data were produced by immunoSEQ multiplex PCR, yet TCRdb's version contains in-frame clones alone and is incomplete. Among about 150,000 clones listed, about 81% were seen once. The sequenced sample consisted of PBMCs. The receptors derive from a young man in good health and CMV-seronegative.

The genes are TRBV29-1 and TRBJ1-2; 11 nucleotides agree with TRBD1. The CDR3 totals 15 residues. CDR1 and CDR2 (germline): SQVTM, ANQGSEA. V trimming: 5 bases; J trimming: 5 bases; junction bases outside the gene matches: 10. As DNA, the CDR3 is TGCAGCGTTTTAGGTGGACAGGGGGCCGGATATGGCTACACCTTC. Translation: CSVLGGQGAGYGYTF.

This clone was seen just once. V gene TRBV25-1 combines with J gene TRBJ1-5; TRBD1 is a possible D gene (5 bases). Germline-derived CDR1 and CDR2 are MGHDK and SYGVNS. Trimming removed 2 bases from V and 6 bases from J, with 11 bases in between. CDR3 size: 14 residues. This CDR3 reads CASSEGGVTQPQHF. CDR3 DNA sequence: TGTGCCAGCAGTGAAGGGGGGGTGACTCAGCCCCAGCATTTT.

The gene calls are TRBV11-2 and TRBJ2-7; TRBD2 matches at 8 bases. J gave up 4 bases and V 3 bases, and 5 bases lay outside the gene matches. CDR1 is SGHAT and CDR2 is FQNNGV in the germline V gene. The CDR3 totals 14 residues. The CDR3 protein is CASSFSGIDYEQYF. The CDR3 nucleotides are TGTGCCAGCAGCTTTAGCGGGATAGATTACGAGCAGTACTTC.

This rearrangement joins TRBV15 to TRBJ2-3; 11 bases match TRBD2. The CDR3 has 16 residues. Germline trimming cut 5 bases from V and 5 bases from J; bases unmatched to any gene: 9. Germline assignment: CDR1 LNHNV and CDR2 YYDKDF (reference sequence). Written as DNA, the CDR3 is TGTGCCACCAGCGAGACACTAGCGGGAGAAGTAGATACGCAGTATTTT. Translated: CATSETLAGEVDTQYF.

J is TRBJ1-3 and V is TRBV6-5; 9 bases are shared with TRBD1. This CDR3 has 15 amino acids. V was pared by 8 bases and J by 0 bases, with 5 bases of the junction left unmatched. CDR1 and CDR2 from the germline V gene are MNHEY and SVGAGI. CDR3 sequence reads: CASRRDRASGNTIYF. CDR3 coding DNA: TGTGCCAGCCGCCGGGACAGGGCCTCTGGAAACACCATATATTTT.

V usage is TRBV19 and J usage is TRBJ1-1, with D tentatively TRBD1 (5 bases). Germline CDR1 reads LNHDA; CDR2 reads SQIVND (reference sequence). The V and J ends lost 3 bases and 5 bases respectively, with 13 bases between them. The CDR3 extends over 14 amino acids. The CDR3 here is CASSIPAGLTEAFF. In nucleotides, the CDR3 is TGTGCCAGTAGTATTCCGGCAGGGCTGACTGAAGCTTTCTTT. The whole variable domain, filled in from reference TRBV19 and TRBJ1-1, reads DGGITQSPKYLFRKEGQNVTLSCEQNLNHDAMYWYRQDPGQGLRLIYYSQIVNDFQKGDIAEGYSVSREKKESFPLTVTSAQKNPTAFYLCASSIPAGLTEAFFGQGTRLTVV.

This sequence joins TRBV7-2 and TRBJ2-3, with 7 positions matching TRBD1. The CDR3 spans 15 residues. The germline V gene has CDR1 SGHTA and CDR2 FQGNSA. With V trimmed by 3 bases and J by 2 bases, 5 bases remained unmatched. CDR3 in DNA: TGTGCCAGCAGCTTTGGGACAGCAACCACAGATACGCAGTATTTT. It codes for CASSFGTATTDTQYF. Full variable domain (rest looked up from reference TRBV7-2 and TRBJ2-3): GAGVSQSPSNKVTEKGKDVELRCDPISGHTALYWYRQSLGQGLEFLIYFQGNSAPDKSGLPSDRFSAERTGGSVSTLTIQRTQQEDSAVYLCASSFGTATTDTQYFGPGTRLTVL.

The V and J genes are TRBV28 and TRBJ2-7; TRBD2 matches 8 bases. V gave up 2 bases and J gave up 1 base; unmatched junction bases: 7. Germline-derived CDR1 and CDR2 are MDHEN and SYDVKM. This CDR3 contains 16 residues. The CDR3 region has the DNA TGTGCCAGCAGTTTACACGGGGGGGCTGCTTCCTACGAGCAGTACTTC. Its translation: CASSLHGGAASYEQYF.

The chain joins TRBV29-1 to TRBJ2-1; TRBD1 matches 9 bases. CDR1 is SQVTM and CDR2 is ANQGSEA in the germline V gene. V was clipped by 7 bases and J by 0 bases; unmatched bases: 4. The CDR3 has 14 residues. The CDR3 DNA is TGCAGCGCCGGACAGGGGAGCTCCTACAATGAGCAGTTCTTC. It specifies CSAGQGSSYNEQFF.

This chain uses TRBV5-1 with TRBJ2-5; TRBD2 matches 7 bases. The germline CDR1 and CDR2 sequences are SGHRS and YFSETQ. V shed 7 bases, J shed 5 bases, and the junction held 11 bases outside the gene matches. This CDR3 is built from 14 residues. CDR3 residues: CASGDTGGSETQYF. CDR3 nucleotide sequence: TGCGCCAGCGGCGACACGGGAGGCTCGGAGACCCAGTACTTC.

The CDR3 DNA sequence: TGTGCCAGCAGCTTATCGACTAGCGGGGGAAGCTCCTACAATGAGCAGTTCTTC. Translated, it gives CASSLSTSGGSSYNEQFF. This chain connects TRBV11-2 to TRBJ2-1; 12 nucleotides line up with TRBD2. The CDR3 length is 18 residues. V was clipped by 2 bases and J by 0 bases; unmatched bases: 5. The germline CDR1 and CDR2 sequences are SGHAT and FQNNGV.